Each of the 3 T cell receptor beta chains below was sequenced from the same sample in a study of control samples from healthy donors and cancer patients. TCRdb keeps only in-frame clones here, not all; method: immunoSEQ multiplex PCR. This sample has over 150,000 clones, with roughly 95% found just once. Sample: blood. The receptors shown here come from a young woman in good health.

V usage is TRBV25-1 and J usage is TRBJ2-1, with D unresolved. CDR3 size: 12 residues. The germline V and J ends were trimmed by 6 bases and 8 bases, with 11 bases remaining between them. The germline V gene encodes CDR1 MGHDK and CDR2 SYGVNS. This CDR3 is CASRDAWDEQFF. CDR3 bases: TGTGCCAGCAGGGACGCGTGGGATGAGCAGTTCTTC.

The rearrangement joins TRBV3-1 (or the pseudogene TRBV3-2) to TRBJ1-5, with unresolved D. CDR1 and CDR2 (germline): LGHDT, YNNKEL (reference sequence). The V end was cut by 3 bases, the J end by 4 bases, with 7 bases between. The CDR3 covers 13 residues. In DNA form, the CDR3 reads TGTGCCAGCAGCCAGCGGGGAAATCAGCCCCAGCATTTT. Translating gives CASSQRGNQPQHF.

V and J are TRBV27 and TRBJ2-7; 9 bases fit TRBD1. J gave up 1 base and V 6 bases, and 4 bases lay outside the gene matches. CDR3 length equals 14 residues. Germline CDR1 reads MNHEY; CDR2 reads SMNVEV (reference sequence). The CDR3 here is CASSTGTGSYEQYF. CDR3 coding DNA: TGTGCCAGCAGCACCGGGACAGGGTCCTACGAGCAGTACTTC.